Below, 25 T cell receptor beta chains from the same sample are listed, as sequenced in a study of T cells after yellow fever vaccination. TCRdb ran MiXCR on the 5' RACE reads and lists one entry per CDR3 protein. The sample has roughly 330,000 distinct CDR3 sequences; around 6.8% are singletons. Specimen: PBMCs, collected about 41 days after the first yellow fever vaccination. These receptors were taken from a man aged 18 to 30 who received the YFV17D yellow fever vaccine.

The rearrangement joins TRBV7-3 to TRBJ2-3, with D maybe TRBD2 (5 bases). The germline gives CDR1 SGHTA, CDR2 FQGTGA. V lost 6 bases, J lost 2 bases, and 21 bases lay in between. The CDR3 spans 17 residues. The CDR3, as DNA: TGTGCCAGCAGGCTACCGCGGACTTGCGACATCACAGATACGCAGTATTTT. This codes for CASRLPRTCDITDTQYF.

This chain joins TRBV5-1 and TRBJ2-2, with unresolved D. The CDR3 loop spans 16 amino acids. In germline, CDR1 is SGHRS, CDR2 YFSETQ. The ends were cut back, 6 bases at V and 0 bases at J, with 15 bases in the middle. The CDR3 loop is CASKSDGSSNTGELFF. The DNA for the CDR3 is TGCGCCAGCAAGTCGGACGGATCATCGAACACCGGGGAGCTGTTTTTT.

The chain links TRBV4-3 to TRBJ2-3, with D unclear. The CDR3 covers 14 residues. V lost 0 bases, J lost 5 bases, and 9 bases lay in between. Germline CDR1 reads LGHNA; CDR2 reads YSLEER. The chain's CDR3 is CASSQEWVGDTQYF. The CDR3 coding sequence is TGCGCCAGCAGCCAAGAATGGGTGGGAGATACGCAGTATTTT.

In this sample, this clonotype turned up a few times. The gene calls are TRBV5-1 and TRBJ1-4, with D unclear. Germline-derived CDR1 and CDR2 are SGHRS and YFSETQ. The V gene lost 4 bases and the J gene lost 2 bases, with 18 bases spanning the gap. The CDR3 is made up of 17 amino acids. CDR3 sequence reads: CASSQSPPGGTNEKLFF. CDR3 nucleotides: TGCGCCAGCAGCCAGTCTCCACCTGGCGGGACTAATGAAAAACTGTTTTTT.

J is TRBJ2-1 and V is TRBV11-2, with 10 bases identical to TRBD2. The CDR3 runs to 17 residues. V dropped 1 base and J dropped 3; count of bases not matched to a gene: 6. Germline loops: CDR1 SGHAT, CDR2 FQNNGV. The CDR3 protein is CASSLGGASGGYNEQFF. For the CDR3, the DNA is TGTGCCAGCAGCTTAGGAGGGGCTAGCGGGGGCTACAATGAGCAGTTCTTC.

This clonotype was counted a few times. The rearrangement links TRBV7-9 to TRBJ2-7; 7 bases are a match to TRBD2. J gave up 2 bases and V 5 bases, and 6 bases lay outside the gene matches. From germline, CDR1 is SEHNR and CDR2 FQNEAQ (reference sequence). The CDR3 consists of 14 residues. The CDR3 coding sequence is TGTGCCAGCAGCCCACCTAGCGGCGCCTACGAGCAGTACTTC. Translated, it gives CASSPPSGAYEQYF.

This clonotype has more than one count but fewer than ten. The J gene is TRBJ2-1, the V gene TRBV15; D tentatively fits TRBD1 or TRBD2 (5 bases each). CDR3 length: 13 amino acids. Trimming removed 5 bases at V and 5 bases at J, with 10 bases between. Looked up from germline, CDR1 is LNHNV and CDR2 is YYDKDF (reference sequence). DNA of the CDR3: TGTGCCACCAGCTTTCGGGACCACAATGAGCAGTTCTTC. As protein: CATSFRDHNEQFF.

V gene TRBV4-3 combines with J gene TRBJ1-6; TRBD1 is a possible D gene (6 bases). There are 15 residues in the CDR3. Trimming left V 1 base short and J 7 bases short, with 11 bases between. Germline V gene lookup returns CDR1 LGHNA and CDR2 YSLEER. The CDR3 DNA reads TGCGCCAGCAGCCAAGGGTCAGGGGTCAATTCACCCCTCCACTTT. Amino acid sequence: CASSQGSGVNSPLHF.

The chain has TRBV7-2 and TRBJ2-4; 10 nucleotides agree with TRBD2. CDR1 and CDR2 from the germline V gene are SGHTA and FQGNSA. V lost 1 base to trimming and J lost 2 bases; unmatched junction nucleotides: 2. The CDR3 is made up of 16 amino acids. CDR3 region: CASSLVAGGPKNIQYF. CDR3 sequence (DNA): TGTGCCAGCAGCTTAGTAGCGGGGGGCCCCAAAAACATTCAGTACTTC.

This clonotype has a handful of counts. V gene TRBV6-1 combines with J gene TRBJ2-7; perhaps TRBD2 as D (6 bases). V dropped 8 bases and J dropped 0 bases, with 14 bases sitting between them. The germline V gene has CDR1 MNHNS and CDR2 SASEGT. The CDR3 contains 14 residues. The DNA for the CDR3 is TGTGCCAGCCGAAGCGGGTGGAGCTCCTACGAGCAGTACTTC. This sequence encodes CASRSGWSSYEQYF.

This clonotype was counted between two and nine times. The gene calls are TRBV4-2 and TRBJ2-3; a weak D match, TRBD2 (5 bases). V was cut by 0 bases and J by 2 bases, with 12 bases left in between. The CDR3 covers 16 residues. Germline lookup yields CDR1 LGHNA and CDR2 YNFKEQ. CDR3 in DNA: TGTGCCAGCAGCCAAGAAAGAGGGCAGACCACAGATACGCAGTATTTT. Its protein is CASSQERGQTTDTQYF.

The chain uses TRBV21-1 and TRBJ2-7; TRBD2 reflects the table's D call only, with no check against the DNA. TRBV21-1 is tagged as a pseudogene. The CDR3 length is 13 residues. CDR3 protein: CASIPPTKYEQYF. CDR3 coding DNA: TGTGCCAGCATCCCGCCAACAAAATACGAGCAGTACTTC.

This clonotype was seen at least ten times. In nucleotides, the CDR3 is TGTGCCAGCTCAGGGGGCCAGGACTATGGCTACACCTTC. Translating gives CASSGGQDYGYTF. The rearrangement joins TRBV18 to TRBJ1-2, with a tentative D call TRBD1 (6 bases). Trimming took 5 bases from V and 3 from J, leaving 10 bases between them. The CDR3 is made up of 13 amino acids. Germline V gives CDR1 KGHSH, CDR2 LQKENI.

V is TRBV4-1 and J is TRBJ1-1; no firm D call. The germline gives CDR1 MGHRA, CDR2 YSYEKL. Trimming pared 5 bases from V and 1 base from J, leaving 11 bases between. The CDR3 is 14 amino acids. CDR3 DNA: TGCGCCAGCAGCTCACCCCCGGGGAACACTGAAGCTTTCTTT. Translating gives CASSSPPGNTEAFF.

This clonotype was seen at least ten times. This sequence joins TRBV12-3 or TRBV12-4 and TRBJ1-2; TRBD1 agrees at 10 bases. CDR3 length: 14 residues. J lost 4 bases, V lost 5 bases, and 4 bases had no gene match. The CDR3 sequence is CASSPGTGVYGYTF. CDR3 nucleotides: TGTGCCAGCAGTCCCGGGACAGGGGTCTATGGCTACACCTTC.

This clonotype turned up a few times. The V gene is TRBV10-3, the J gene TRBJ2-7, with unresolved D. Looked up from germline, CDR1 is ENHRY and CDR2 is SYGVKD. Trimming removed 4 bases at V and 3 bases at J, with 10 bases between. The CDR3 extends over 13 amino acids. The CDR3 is CAISGPPSYEQYF. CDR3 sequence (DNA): TGTGCCATCAGTGGCCCCCCTAGCTACGAGCAGTACTTC.

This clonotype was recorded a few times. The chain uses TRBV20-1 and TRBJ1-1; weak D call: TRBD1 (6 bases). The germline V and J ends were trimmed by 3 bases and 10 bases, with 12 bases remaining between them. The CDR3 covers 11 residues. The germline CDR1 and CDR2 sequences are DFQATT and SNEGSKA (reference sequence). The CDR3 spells CSARFVTGAFF. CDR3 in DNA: TGCAGTGCTAGGTTCGTGACAGGAGCTTTCTTT.

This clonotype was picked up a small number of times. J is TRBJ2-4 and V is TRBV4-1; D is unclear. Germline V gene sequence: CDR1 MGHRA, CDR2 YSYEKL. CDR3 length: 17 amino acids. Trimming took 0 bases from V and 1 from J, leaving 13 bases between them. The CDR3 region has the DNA TGCGCCAGCAGCCAAGAGATGGGGTGGTACGCCAAAAACATTCAGTACTTC. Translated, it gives CASSQEMGWYAKNIQYF.

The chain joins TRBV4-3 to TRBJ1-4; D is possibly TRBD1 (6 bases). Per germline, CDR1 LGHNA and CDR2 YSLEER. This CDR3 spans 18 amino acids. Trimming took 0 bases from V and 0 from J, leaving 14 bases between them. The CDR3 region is CASSQEGAQSATNEKLFF. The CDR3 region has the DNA TGCGCCAGCAGCCAAGAGGGGGCGCAGTCGGCAACTAATGAAAAACTGTTTTTT.

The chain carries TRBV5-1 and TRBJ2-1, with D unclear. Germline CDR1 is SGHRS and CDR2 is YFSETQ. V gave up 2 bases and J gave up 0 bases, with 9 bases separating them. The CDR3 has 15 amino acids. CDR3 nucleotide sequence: TGCGCCAGCAGCTTCCAGCAAAGCTCCTACAATGAGCAGTTCTTC. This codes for CASSFQQSSYNEQFF.

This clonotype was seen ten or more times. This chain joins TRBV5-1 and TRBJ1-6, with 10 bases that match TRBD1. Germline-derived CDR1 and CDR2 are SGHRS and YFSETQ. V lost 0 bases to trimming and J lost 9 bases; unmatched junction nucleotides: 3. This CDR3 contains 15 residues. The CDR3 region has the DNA TGCGCCAGCAGCTTGGAAGGGACAGGGGTTTCACCCCTCCACTTT. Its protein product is CASSLEGTGVSPLHF.

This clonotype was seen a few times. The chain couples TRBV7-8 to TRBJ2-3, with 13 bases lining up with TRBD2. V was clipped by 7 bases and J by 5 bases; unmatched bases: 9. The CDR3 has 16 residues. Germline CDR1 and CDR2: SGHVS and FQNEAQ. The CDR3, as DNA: TGTGCCAGCACTCAAATCAGACTAGCGGGGGGAGATACGCAGTATTTT. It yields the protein CASTQIRLAGGDTQYF.

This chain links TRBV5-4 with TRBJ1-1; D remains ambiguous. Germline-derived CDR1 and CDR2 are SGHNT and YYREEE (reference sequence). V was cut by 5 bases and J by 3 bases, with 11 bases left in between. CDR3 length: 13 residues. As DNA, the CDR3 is TGTGCCAGCAGTTTTACAGACCACACTGAAGCTTTCTTT. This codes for CASSFTDHTEAFF.

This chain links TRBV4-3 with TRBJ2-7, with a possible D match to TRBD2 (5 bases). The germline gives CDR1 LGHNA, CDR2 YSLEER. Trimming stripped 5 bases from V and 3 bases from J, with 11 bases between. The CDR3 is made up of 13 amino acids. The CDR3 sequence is CASSEGLNYEQYF. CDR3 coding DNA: TGCGCCAGCAGCGAAGGACTTAACTACGAGCAGTACTTC.

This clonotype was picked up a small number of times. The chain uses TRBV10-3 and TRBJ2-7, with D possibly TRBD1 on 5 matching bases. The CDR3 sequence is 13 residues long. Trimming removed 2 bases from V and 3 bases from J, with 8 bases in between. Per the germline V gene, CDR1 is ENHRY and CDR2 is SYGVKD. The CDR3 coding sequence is TGTGCCATCAGTGAGGACAGAGTCTACGAGCAGTACGTC. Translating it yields CAISEDRVYEQYV.